The clone carrying this TCR beta chain was recorded at least ten times. These data come from a study of T-cell memory formation after mild COVID-19. TCRdb re-called the 5' RACE reads with MiXCR, one entry per CDR3 protein. This sample has about 560,000 distinct CDR3 sequences, with roughly a fifth found just once. The trim removed 7 bases at V and 5 bases at J, leaving 10 bases unmatched. This CDR3 region has 15 residues. In germline, CDR1 is KGHDR, CDR2 SFDVKD. The TCR originated in an adult woman who had mild COVID-19 (a few samples of this study predate the infection). Cell type and time point are not known. Sequences were obtained from PBMCs or a T cell subset sorted from them (not recorded which). V usage is TRBV24-1 and J usage is TRBJ2-7; the match to TRBD1 covers 10 bases. The CDR3 reads CATSGVGTGENEQYF. CDR3 DNA sequence: TGTGCCACCAGCGGAGTCGGGACAGGGGAGAACGAGCAGTACTTC.